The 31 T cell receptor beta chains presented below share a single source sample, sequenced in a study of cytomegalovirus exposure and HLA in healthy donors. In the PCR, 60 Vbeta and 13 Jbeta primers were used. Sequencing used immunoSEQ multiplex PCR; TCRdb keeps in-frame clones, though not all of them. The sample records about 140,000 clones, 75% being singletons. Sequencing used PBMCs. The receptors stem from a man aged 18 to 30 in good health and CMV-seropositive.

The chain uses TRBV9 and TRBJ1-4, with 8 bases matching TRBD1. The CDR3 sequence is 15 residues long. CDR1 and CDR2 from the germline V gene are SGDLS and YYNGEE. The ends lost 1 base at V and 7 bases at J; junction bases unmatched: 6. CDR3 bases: TGTGCCAGCAGCGTACGCGGACAGGGAGGTGAAAAACTGTTTTTT. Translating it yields CASSVRGQGGEKLFF.

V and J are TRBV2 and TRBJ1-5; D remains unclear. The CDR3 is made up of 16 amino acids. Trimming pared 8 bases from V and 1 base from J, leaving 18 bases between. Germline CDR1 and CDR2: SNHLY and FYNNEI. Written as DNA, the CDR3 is TGTGCCAGCGACTTCCTCGGCGGTCGCAGCAATCAGCCCCAGCATTTT. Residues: CASDFLGGRSNQPQHF.

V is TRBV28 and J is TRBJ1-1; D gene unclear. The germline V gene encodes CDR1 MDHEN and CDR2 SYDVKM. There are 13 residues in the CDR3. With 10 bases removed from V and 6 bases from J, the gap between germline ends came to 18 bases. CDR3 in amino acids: CAIIKRGFSEAFF. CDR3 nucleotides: TGTGCCATCATTAAAAGAGGGTTTTCTGAAGCTTTCTTT.

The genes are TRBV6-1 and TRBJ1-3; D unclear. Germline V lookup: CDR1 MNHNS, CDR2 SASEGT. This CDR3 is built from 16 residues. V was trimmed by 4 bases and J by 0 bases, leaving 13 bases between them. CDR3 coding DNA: TGTGCCAGCAGTGTGGTGCGTTCGGTCTCTGGAAACACCATATATTTT. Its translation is CASSVVRSVSGNTIYF.

The CDR3 is CASSQPGTSGQETQYF. In DNA, the CDR3 is TGTGCCAGCAGCCAGCCCGGGACTAGCGGCCAAGAGACCCAGTACTTC. The rearrangement uses TRBV14 and TRBJ2-5, with 11 bases matching TRBD2. After removal of 3 bases from V and 1 base from J, the junction contained 4 bases not matched to a gene. Germline loops: CDR1 SGHDN, CDR2 FVKESK. The CDR3 runs to 16 residues.

CDR3 sequence reads: CASSWYRGSEKLFF. The CDR3 coding sequence is TGTGCCAGCAGTTGGTACAGGGGAAGTGAAAAACTGTTTTTT. The genes are TRBV27 and TRBJ1-4; TRBD1 matches at 7 bases. V shed 4 bases and J 7 bases; nucleotides not matched to a gene: 6. This CDR3 has 14 residues. Germline CDR1 is MNHEY and CDR2 is SMNVEV (reference sequence).

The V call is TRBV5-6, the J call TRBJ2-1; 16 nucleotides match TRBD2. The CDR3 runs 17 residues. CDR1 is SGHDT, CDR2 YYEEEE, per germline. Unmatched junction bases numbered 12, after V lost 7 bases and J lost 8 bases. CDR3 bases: TGTGCCAGCCGCCCAGAGGGACTAGCGGGAGGGCTCGATGAGCAGTTCTTC. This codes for CASRPEGLAGGLDEQFF.

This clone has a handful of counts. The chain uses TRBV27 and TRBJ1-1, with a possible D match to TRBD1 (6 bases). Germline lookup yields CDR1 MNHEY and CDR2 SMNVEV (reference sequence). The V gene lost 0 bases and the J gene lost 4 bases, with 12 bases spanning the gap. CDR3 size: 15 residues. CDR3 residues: CASSLSARGGTEAFF. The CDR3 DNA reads TGTGCCAGCAGTTTATCAGCCAGGGGTGGCACTGAAGCTTTCTTT.

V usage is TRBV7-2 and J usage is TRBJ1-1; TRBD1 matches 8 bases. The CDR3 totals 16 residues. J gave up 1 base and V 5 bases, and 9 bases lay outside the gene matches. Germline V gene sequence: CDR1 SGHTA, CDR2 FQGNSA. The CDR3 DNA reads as TGTGCCAGCAGCCCCTTTTTTCAGGGGGCGAACACTGAAGCTTTCTTT. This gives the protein CASSPFFQGANTEAFF. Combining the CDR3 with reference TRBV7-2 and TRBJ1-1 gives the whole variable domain GAGVSQSPSNKVTEKGKDVELRCDPISGHTALYWYRQSLGQGLEFLIYFQGNSAPDKSGLPSDRFSAERTGGSVSTLTIQRTQQEDSAVYLCASSPFFQGANTEAFFGQGTRLTVV.

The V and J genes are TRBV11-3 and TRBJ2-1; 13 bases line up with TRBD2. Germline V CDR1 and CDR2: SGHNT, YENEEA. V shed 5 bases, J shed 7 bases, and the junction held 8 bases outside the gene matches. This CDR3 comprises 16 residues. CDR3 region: CASSPGTSGTGNEQFF. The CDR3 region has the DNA TGTGCCAGCAGCCCCGGGACTAGCGGGACTGGAAATGAGCAGTTCTTC.

CDR3 nucleotides: TGTGCCAGCGGAAGGGAGGCACCGGGCACAGATACGCAGTATTTT. Its translation: CASGREAPGTDTQYF. V and J are TRBV27 and TRBJ2-3, with a possible D match to TRBD2 (6 bases). This CDR3 contains 15 residues. Germline CDR1 is MNHEY and CDR2 is SMNVEV (reference sequence). V lost 8 bases and J lost 1, with 16 bases in between.

Written as DNA, the CDR3 is TGTGCCAGCACCCCGGGACTAGCCACCACCGGGGAGCTGTTTTTT. The encoded protein is CASTPGLATTGELFF. The J gene is TRBJ2-2, the V gene TRBV2; 9 bases are a match to TRBD2. V lost 7 bases and J lost 4; bases outside the gene matches: 7. CDR1 and CDR2 from the germline V gene are SNHLY and FYNNEI. There are 15 residues in the CDR3. The complete variable domain, with remaining parts taken from reference TRBV2 and TRBJ2-2, reads EPEVTQTPSHQVTQMGQEVILRCVPISNHLYFYWYRQILGQKVEFLVSFYNNEISEKSEIFDDQFSVERPDGSNFTLKIRSTKLEDSAMYFCASTPGLATTGELFFGEGSRLTVL.

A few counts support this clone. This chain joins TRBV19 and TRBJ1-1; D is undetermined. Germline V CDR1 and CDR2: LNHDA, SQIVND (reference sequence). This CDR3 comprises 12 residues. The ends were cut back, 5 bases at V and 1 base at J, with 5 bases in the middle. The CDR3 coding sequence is TGTGCCAGTAGTCGGGGGAACACTGAAGCTTTCTTT. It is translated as CASSRGNTEAFF.

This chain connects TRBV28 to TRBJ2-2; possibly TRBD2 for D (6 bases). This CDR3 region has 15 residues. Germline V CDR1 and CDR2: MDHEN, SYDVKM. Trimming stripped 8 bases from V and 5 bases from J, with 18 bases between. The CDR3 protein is CASLTQIRGTGELFF. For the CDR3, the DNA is TGTGCCAGCCTAACTCAAATACGGGGGACCGGGGAGCTGTTTTTT. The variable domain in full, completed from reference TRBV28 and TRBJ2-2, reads DVKVTQSSRYLVKRTGEKVFLECVQDMDHENMFWYRQDPGLGLRLIYFSYDVKMKEKGDIPEGYSVSREKKERFSLILESASTNQTSMYLCASLTQIRGTGELFFGEGSRLTVL.

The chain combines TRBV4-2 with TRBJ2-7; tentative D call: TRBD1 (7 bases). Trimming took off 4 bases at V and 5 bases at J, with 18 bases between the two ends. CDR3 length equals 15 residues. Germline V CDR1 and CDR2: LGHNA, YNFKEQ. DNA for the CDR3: TGTGCCAGCAGCCCAGTAGGAGGGGGCGGCGACGAGCAGTACTTC. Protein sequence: CASSPVGGGGDEQYF.

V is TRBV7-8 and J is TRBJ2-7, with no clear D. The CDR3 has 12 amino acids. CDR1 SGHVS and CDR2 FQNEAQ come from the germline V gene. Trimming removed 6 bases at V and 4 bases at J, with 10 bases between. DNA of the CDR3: TGTGCCAGCAGTCCGATCGGGTACGAGCAGTACTTC. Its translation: CASSPIGYEQYF.

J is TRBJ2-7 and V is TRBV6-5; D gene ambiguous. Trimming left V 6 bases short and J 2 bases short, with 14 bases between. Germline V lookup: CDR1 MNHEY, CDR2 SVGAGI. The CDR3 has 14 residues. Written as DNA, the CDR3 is TGTGCCAGCAGAGAAACCGGGTCAACCTACGAGCAGTACTTC. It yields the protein CASRETGSTYEQYF.

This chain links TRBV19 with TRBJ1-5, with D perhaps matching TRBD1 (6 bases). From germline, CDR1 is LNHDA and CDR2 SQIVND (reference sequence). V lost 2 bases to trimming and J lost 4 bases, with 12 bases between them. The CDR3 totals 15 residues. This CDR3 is CASSINGQLNQPQHF. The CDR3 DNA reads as TGTGCCAGTAGTATAAACGGACAGTTGAATCAGCCCCAGCATTTT.

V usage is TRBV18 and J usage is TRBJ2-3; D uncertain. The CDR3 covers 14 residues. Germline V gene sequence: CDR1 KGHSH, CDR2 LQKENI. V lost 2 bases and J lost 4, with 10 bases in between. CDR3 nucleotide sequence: TGTGCCAGCTCACCAAACCTCGGGTCAGATACGCAGTATTTT. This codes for CASSPNLGSDTQYF. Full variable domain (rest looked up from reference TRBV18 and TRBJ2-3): NAGVMQNPRHLVRRRGQEARLRCSPMKGHSHVYWYRQLPEEGLKFMVYLQKENIIDESGMPKERFSAEFPKEGPSILRIQQVVRGDSAAYFCASSPNLGSDTQYFGPGTRLTVL.

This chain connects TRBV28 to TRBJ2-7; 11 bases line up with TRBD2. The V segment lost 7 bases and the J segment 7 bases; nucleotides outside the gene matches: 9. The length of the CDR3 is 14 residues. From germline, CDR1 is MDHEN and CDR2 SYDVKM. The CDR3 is CASTPGTSGVEQYF. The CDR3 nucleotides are TGTGCCAGCACTCCCGGGACTAGCGGAGTGGAGCAGTACTTC. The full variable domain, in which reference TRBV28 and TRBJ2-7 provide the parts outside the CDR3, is DVKVTQSSRYLVKRTGEKVFLECVQDMDHENMFWYRQDPGLGLRLIYFSYDVKMKEKGDIPEGYSVSREKKERFSLILESASTNQTSMYLCASTPGTSGVEQYFGPGTRLTVT.

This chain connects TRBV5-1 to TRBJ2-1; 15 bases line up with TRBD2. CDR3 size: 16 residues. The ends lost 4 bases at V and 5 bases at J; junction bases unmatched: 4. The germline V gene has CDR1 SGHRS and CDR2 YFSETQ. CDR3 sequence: CASSLGLAGGNNEQFF. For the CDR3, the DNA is TGCGCCAGCAGCCTCGGACTAGCGGGAGGGAACAATGAGCAGTTCTTC.

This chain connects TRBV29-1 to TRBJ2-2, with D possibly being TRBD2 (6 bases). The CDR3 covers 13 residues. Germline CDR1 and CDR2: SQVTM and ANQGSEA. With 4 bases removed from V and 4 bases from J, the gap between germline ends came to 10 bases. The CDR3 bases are TGCAGCGTTGTTAGGGGAGGCACCGGGGAGCTGTTTTTT. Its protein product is CSVVRGGTGELFF.

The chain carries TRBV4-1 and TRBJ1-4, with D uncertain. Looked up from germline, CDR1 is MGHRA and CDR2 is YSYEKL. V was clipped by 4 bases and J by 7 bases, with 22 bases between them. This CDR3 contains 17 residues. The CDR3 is CASSRPGVRRPLEKLFF. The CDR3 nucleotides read TGCGCCAGCAGCCGACCCGGGGTCCGCAGACCCCTTGAAAAACTGTTTTTT.

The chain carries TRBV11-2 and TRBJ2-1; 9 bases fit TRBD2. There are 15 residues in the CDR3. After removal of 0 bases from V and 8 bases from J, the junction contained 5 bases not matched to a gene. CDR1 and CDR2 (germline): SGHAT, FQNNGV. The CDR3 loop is CASSLELAGADEQFF. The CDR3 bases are TGTGCCAGCAGCTTAGAGTTAGCGGGAGCGGATGAGCAGTTCTTC.

This CDR3 is CASSPFDREQETQYF. CDR3 DNA sequence: TGTGCCAGCTCACCCTTCGACAGGGAACAAGAGACCCAGTACTTC. The chain couples TRBV18 to TRBJ2-5; 7 bases are shared with TRBD1. V was clipped by 3 bases and J by 2 bases; unmatched bases: 6. The CDR3 is made up of 15 amino acids. Per germline, CDR1 KGHSH and CDR2 LQKENI.

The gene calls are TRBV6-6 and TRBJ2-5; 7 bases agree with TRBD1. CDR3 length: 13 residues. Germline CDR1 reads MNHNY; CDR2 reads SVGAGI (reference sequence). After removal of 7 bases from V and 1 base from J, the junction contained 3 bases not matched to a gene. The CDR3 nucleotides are TGTGCCAGCAAACGGGACAGCCAAGAGACCCAGTACTTC. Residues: CASKRDSQETQYF.

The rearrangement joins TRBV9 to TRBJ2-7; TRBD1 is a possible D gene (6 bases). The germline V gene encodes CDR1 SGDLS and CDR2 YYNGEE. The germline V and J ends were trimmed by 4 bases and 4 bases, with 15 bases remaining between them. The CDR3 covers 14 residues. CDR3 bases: TGTGCCAGCAGCACACAGGGTGAAGGATACGAGCAGTACTTC. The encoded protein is CASSTQGEGYEQYF.

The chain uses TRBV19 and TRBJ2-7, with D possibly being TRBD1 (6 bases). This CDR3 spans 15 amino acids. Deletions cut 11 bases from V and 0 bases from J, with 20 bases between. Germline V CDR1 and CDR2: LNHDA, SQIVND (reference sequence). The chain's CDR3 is CAARDTTGSSYEQYF. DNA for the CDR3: TGTGCCGCCCGAGACACGACAGGATCCTCCTACGAGCAGTACTTC.

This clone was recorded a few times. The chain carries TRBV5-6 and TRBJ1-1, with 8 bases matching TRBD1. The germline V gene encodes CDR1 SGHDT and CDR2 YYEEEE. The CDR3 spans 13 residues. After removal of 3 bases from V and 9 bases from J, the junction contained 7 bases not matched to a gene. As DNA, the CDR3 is TGTGCCAGCAGCTCAGGGGGCTTAGAAAAAGCTTTCTTT. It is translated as CASSSGGLEKAFF.

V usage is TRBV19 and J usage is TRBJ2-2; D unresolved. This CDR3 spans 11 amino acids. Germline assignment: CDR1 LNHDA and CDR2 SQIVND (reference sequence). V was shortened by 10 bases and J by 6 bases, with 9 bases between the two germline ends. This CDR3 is CATSLAGELFF. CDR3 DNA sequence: TGTGCCACCTCCTTAGCCGGGGAGCTGTTTTTT.

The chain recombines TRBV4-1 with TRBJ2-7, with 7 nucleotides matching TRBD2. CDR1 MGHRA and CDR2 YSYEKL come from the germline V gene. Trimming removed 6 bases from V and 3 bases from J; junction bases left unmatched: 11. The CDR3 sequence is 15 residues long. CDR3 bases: TGCGCCAGCAGTCGAGAGACAACGGGAGGCTACGAGCAGTACTTC. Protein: CASSRETTGGYEQYF.